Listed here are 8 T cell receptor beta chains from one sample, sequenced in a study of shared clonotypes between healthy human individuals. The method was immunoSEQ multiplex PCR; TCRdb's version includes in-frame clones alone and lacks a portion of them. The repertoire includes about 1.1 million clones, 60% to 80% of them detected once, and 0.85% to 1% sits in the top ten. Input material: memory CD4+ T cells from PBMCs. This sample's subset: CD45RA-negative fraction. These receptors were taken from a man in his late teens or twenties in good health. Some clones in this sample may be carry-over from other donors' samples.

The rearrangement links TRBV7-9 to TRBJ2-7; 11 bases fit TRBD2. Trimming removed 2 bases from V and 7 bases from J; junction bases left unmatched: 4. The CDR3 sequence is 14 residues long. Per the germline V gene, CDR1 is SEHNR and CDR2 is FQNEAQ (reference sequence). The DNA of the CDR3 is TGTGCCAGCAGCTTACGGGGGACTAGCGGTGAGCAGTACTTC. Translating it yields CASSLRGTSGEQYF.

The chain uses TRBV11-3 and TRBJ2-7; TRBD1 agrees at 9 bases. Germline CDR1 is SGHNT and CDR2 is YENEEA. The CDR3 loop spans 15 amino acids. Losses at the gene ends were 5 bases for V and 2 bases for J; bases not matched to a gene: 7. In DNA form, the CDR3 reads TGTGCCAGCAGCCTCCGACAGGGGGGGGCCTACGAGCAGTACTTC. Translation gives CASSLRQGGAYEQYF.

The CDR3 sequence is CASSERSKNIQYF. The CDR3 DNA reads as TGTGCCAGTAGCGAGAGGTCGAAAAACATTCAGTACTTC. The V call is TRBV19, the J call TRBJ2-4; D gene unclear. Trimming stripped 6 bases from V and 4 bases from J, with 10 bases between. The length of the CDR3 is 13 residues. CDR1 and CDR2 from the germline V gene are LNHDA and SQIVND (reference sequence).

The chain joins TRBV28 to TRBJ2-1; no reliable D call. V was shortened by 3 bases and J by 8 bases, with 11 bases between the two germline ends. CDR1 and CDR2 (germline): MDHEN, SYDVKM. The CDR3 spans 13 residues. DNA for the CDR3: TGTGCCAGCAGTTTGAGGTTGCACTATGAGCAGTTCTTC. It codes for CASSLRLHYEQFF.

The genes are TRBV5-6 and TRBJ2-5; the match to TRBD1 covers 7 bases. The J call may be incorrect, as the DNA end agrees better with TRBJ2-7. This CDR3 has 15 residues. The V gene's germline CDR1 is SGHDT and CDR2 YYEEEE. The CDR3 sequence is CASSSGPQTGIEQYF. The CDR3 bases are TGTGCCAGCAGCTCCGGCCCGCAGACAGGGATCGAGCAGTACTTC.

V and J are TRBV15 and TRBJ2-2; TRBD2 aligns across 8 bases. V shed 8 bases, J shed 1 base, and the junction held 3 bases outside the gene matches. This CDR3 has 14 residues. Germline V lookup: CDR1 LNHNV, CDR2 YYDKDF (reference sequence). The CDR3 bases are TGTGCCACCCATCGGGGGGGGAACACCGGGGAGCTGTTTTTT. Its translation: CATHRGGNTGELFF.

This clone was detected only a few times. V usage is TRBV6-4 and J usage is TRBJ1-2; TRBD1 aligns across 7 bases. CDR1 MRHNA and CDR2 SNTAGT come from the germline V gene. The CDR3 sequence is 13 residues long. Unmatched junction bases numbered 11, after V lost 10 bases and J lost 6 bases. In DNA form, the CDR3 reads TGTGCCACCAGGCCCGGGACAGCAAATGGCTACACCTTC. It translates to CATRPGTANGYTF.

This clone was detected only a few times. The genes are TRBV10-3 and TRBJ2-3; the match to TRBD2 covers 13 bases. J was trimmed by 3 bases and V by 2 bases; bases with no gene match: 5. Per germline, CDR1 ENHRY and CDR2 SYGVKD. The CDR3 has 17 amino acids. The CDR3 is CAISEPGLAGVTDTQYF. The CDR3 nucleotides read TGTGCCATCAGTGAGCCTGGACTAGCGGGAGTTACAGATACGCAGTATTTT.